This T cell receptor beta chain is from a study of regulatory T cells in long-lasting Graves disease. Study details: It was over 5 years of antithyroid drugs, with positive TSH receptor antibodies, that meant persistent Graves' disease. Notes on the study in general: Among the persistent patients, some 2,900 public clonotypes were shared, more than the approximately 960 shared among new patients. Graves' patients with persistent disease showed TCR diversity lower than patients newly diagnosed.

Germline-derived CDR1 and CDR2 are KGHSH and LQKENI. V dropped 2 bases and J dropped 6 bases, with 11 bases sitting between them. The CDR3 is 13 residues long. To make TCR beta libraries, researchers used iRepertoire HTBI primers and Arm-PCR of CDR3 regions. From the multiplex PCR reads, TCRdb called clonotypes with MiXCR, one entry per CDR3 protein. The sample consists of about half a million distinct CDR3 sequences, under 25% of them appearing once. As concerns this clonotype: Antigen unknown.

Time point of the sample: persistent/refractory GD, antithyroid drugs over 5 years with positive TRAb. PBMC RNA served as the TCR library source. With EDTA tubes as the receptacles, approximately 10 milliliters of peripheral blood were drawn. The sequencing used peripheral blood mononuclear cells (PBMCs), collected when the disease was refractory, from a patient treated with antithyroid drugs. This TCR was sampled from a female donor with Graves disease. The chain employs TRBV18 and TRBJ2-7; no clear D. The CDR3 region has the DNA TGTGCCAGCTCACCAGGAGAGTCACGCGAGCAGTACTTC. Its protein product is CASSPGESREQYF.